This TCR beta chain was observed in a study of OX40 agonist ivuxolimab in advanced cancers. General study points: Circulating CD4+ and CD8+ T cells showed clonal expansion by week 6 at 0.1 to 3.0 mg/kg.

Concerning this clone: Antigen: not known.

Profiling relied on immunoSEQ multiplex PCR, and the TCRdb table lists in-frame clones only, not all of them. The profile shows fewer than 50,000 clones, about 90% of them singletons. The source is an adult with an advanced solid tumor such as melanoma, head and neck, liver or kidney cancer. This material consisted of CD4+ or CD8+ T cells sorted from blood, taken in a trial of the OX40 agonist ivuxolimab.

The CDR3 sequence is CAIRREWSDTQYF. The CDR3, as DNA: TGTGCCATACGCAGGGAGTGGTCAGATACGCAGTATTTT. V usage is TRBV28 and J usage is TRBJ2-3; D tentatively fits TRBD1 or TRBD2 (5 bases each). The CDR3 sequence is 13 residues long. From germline, CDR1 is MDHEN and CDR2 SYDVKM. V lost 10 bases and J lost 4, with 15 bases in between.